A single sample is the source of the 21 T cell receptor beta chains below, sequenced in a study of T-cell memory formation after mild COVID-19. TCRdb itself ran the 5' RACE reads through MiXCR, one entry per CDR3 protein. The sample consists of 400,000 or so distinct CDR3 sequences, around 19% of them appearing once. What was sequenced was PBMCs or a T cell subset sorted from them (not recorded which). These receptor sequences come from an adult woman who had mild COVID-19 (a few samples of this study predate the infection). Cell type and time point are not known.

V is TRBV6-6 and J is TRBJ2-1; 11 bases align to TRBD1. Germline V lookup: CDR1 MNHNY, CDR2 SVGAGI (reference sequence). The V and J ends lost 2 bases and 3 bases, in that order; junction bases with no gene match: 3. The CDR3 length is 16 residues. The CDR3 is CASSYGQGAIYNEQFF. As DNA, the CDR3 is TGTGCCAGCAGTTACGGACAGGGGGCGATCTACAATGAGCAGTTCTTC.

The chain employs TRBV30 and TRBJ2-7; 10 nucleotides line up with TRBD1. Germline CDR1 is GTSNPN and CDR2 is SVGIG (reference sequence). V trimming: 5 bases; J trimming: 6 bases; junction bases outside the gene matches: 10. This CDR3 is built from 14 residues. The CDR3 coding sequence is TGTGCCTGGGTAGACAGGGGGCCTTTCTCCGAGCAGTACTTC. Amino acids: CAWVDRGPFSEQYF.

This clonotype came up a few times. V and J are TRBV12-3 or TRBV12-4 and TRBJ2-3, with D possibly TRBD1 on 5 matching bases. V was pared by 2 bases and J by 5 bases, with 17 bases between. The CDR3 is made up of 16 amino acids. DNA for the CDR3: TGTGCCAGCAGTTTACTACTCAGGGATGATGGAGATACGCAGTATTTT. Translating gives CASSLLLRDDGDTQYF.

The CDR3 is CASSLSGGGGAGEQFF. For the CDR3, the DNA is TGTGCCAGCAGCTTATCGGGCGGCGGGGGGGCAGGTGAGCAGTTCTTC. The V and J genes are TRBV7-9 and TRBJ2-1; 9 nucleotides match TRBD2. V lost 2 bases, J lost 9 bases, and 11 bases stayed unmatched. This CDR3 comprises 16 residues. CDR1 SEHNR and CDR2 FQNEAQ come from the germline V gene (reference sequence).

This clonotype has a count of ten or more. The V call is TRBV6-2 or TRBV6-3, the J call TRBJ2-7; 9 bases map to TRBD2. This CDR3 has 18 residues. Trimming cost V 2 bases and J 3 bases; bases outside gene matches: 14. CDR1 MNHEY and CDR2 SVGEGT come from the germline V gene. The CDR3 sequence is CASSYRVGSGSRGYEQYF. CDR3 DNA sequence: TGTGCCAGCAGTTACCGGGTTGGTAGCGGGAGCCGTGGCTACGAGCAGTACTTC.

This clonotype occurred a few times. J is TRBJ2-3 and V is TRBV6-5, with 7 bases that match TRBD1. The CDR3 contains 14 residues. Per the germline V gene, CDR1 is MNHEY and CDR2 is SVGAGI. V lost 6 bases to trimming and J lost 0 bases; unmatched junction nucleotides: 3. CDR3 bases: TGTGCCAGCAGGGGGACAGCTAGCACAGATACGCAGTATTTT. Residues: CASRGTASTDTQYF.

Many counts were recorded for this clonotype. The chain carries TRBV7-9 and TRBJ2-1; no clear D. Germline V gene data show CDR1 as SEHNR and CDR2 as FQNEAQ (reference sequence). CDR3 size: 15 residues. V lost 5 bases and J 0 bases, leaving 11 bases between the germline ends. CDR3 region: CASSHLGSSYNEQFF. The CDR3 DNA sequence: TGTGCCAGCAGCCACTTGGGCAGCTCCTACAATGAGCAGTTCTTC.

This chain links TRBV5-6 with TRBJ1-2, with D maybe TRBD1 (6 bases). CDR3 size: 15 residues. The V end lost 1 base, the J end lost 4 bases, and 14 bases lay between the germline ends. Germline V gene data show CDR1 as SGHDT and CDR2 as YYEEEE. The CDR3: CASSLIIQGSYGYTF. CDR3 in DNA: TGTGCCAGCAGCTTGATCATACAGGGCTCCTATGGCTACACCTTC.

The V gene is TRBV5-1, the J gene TRBJ1-1; 7 positions agree with TRBD1. Germline CDR1 is SGHRS and CDR2 is YFSETQ. V lost 4 bases and J lost 0; bases outside the gene matches: 12. The CDR3 spans 17 residues. The CDR3: CASSRYRDSNLNTEAFF. Written as DNA, the CDR3 is TGCGCCAGCAGCAGATACCGGGACAGTAACCTGAACACTGAAGCTTTCTTT.

Only a few counts were recorded for this clonotype. The chain couples TRBV28 to TRBJ2-2; 7 bases align to TRBD2. The germline CDR1 and CDR2 sequences are MDHEN and SYDVKM. The CDR3 consists of 17 residues. V shed 4 bases, J shed 5 bases, and the junction held 13 bases outside the gene matches. CDR3: CASSSATGGERTGELFF. CDR3 DNA: TGTGCCAGCAGTTCGGCCACTGGGGGGGAACGGACCGGGGAGCTGTTTTTT.

This clonotype was seen at least ten times. The rearrangement uses TRBV9 and TRBJ2-1; tentative D call: TRBD1 (5 bases). In germline, CDR1 is SGDLS, CDR2 YYNGEE. The CDR3 runs 14 residues. V lost 2 bases, J lost 0 bases, and 6 bases lay in between. In nucleotides, the CDR3 is TGTGCCAGCAGCGTCCAGGGCTCCTACAATGAGCAGTTCTTC. Protein sequence: CASSVQGSYNEQFF.

The rearrangement joins TRBV7-3 to TRBJ1-1; 8 bases map to TRBD1. Germline trimming cut 5 bases from V and 5 bases from J; bases unmatched to any gene: 7. CDR1 SGHTA and CDR2 FQGTGA come from the germline V gene. The CDR3 runs 14 residues. CDR3 DNA: TGTGCCAGCAGCCGGGACAGGTTTGGGACTGAAGCTTTCTTT. It codes for CASSRDRFGTEAFF.

CDR3 amino acids: CASSPAARLAGQQETQYF. As DNA, the CDR3 is TGTGCCAGCAGTCCAGCCGCTAGACTAGCGGGACAACAAGAGACCCAGTACTTC. The genes are TRBV6-2 or TRBV6-3 and TRBJ2-5; 11 nucleotides align to TRBD2. Germline assignment: CDR1 MNHEY and CDR2 SVGEGT. J gave up 2 bases and V 5 bases, and 13 bases lay outside the gene matches. The length of the CDR3 is 18 residues.

Only a few counts were recorded for this clonotype. V and J are TRBV6-5 and TRBJ2-3, with D possibly being TRBD1 or TRBD2 (6 bases each). Trimming removed 7 bases at V and 4 bases at J, with 18 bases between. Germline CDR1 is MNHEY and CDR2 is SVGAGI. This CDR3 is 15 amino acids long. CDR3 in DNA: TGTGCCAGCAATTTCGGGGGCCCCTTCGCAGATACGCAGTATTTT. This gives the protein CASNFGGPFADTQYF.

The J gene is TRBJ2-1, the V gene TRBV6-2 or TRBV6-3, with TRBD1 matching over 9 bases. There are 15 residues in the CDR3. Germline V CDR1 and CDR2: MNHEY, SVGEGT. J gave up 6 bases and V 7 bases, and 10 bases lay outside the gene matches. CDR3 in DNA: TGTGCCAGCACGGGAACAGGGGGCAGGGGCAATGAGCAGTTCTTC. Its protein is CASTGTGGRGNEQFF.

In its sample, this clonotype was seen a few times. DNA for the CDR3: TGTGCCAGCAGTTTCCAGGGAGGATTGAGGAACCAGCCCCAGCATTTT. This gives the protein CASSFQGGLRNQPQHF. The genes are TRBV28 and TRBJ1-5, with D possibly matching TRBD1 (5 bases). CDR1 MDHEN and CDR2 SYDVKM come from the germline V gene. The CDR3 is 16 amino acids. V was cut by 3 bases and J by 7 bases, with 19 bases left in between.

The V and J genes are TRBV7-2 and TRBJ1-1; D is undetermined. Trimming cost V 3 bases and J 0 bases, with 11 bases left between them. The germline V gene has CDR1 SGHTA and CDR2 FQGNSA. The CDR3 sequence is 15 residues long. CDR3 amino acids: CASSFSSVLNTEAFF. CDR3 nucleotides: TGTGCCAGCAGCTTTTCCTCAGTACTGAACACTGAAGCTTTCTTT.

This clonotype was picked up a small number of times. The chain recombines TRBV27 with TRBJ2-1; 9 bases line up with TRBD1. The CDR3 contains 14 residues. The ends lost 6 bases at V and 4 bases at J; junction bases unmatched: 4. Per the germline V gene, CDR1 is MNHEY and CDR2 is SMNVEV (reference sequence). The chain's CDR3 is CASRQGAGYNEQFF. DNA for the CDR3: TGTGCCAGCAGACAGGGGGCAGGGTACAATGAGCAGTTCTTC.

This clonotype appeared a few times. V usage is TRBV6-5 and J usage is TRBJ1-5, with 7 positions matching TRBD1. Trimming cost V 6 bases and J 4 bases; bases outside gene matches: 9. Germline lookup yields CDR1 MNHEY and CDR2 SVGAGI. CDR3 length equals 15 residues. CDR3 coding DNA: TGTGCCAGCAGACCGGGACAGCGGCAAAATCAGCCCCAGCATTTT. As protein: CASRPGQRQNQPQHF.

The rearrangement uses TRBV7-7 and TRBJ2-2; D is uncertain. This CDR3 region has 15 residues. The germline V and J ends were trimmed by 3 bases and 5 bases, with 13 bases remaining between them. Germline V gives CDR1 SSHAT, CDR2 FNYEAQ (reference sequence). As DNA, the CDR3 is TGTGCCAGCAGCTTGTTCTCATTAGGGACCGGGGAGCTGTTTTTT. Protein sequence: CASSLFSLGTGELFF.

V gene TRBV29-1 combines with J gene TRBJ2-7; no definite D call. The CDR3 covers 12 residues. The germline V gene encodes CDR1 SQVTM and CDR2 ANQGSEA. V gave up 6 bases and J gave up 3 bases, with 12 bases separating them. The CDR3 loop reads CSVATIHYEQYF. In DNA form, the CDR3 reads TGCAGCGTCGCGACGATTCACTACGAGCAGTACTTC.